The rows below give T cell receptor beta chains drawn from one sample of a study of blood T cell repertoires in COVID-19. Clones were sequenced by immunoSEQ multiplex PCR, and TCRdb holds only the in-frame ones, with some missing. The sample has 140,000 or so clones, around four fifths seen once. Sequenced input: PBMCs or T cells enriched from blood (not recorded which). The receptors shown here come from a woman in her forties or fifties with acute COVID-19. CDR3s include the opening cysteine and the closing phenylalanine or tryptophan. D genes are given only for firm matches. Part of the rows lack a size; the others show once, few, many or a class for expanded clones.

clone_size: -; d_call: -; v_call: TRBV20-1; j_call: TRBJ2-1; cdr3_nt: TGCAGTGCTAGTGTTACGCGGAACAACAATGAGCAGTTCTTC; cdr3_aa: CSASVTRNNNEQFF
clone_size: once; d_call: -; v_call: TRBV6-1; j_call: TRBJ2-1; cdr3_nt: TGTGCCAGCAGTGACCGAGGGCCCTACAATGAGCAGTTCTTC; cdr3_aa: CASSDRGPYNEQFF
clone_size: -; d_call: -; v_call: TRBV20-1; j_call: TRBJ2-1; cdr3_nt: TGCAGTGCTAGTACGGTCTACAATGAGCAGTTCTTC; cdr3_aa: CSASTVYNEQFF
clone_size: -; d_call: TRBD1; v_call: TRBV6-5; j_call: TRBJ2-7; cdr3_nt: TGTGCCAGCGGTCGGGACAGGGGTCCCTACGAGCAGTACTTC; cdr3_aa: CASGRDRGPYEQYF
clone_size: -; d_call: -; v_call: TRBV30; j_call: TRBJ2-7; cdr3_nt: TGTGCCTGGAGTGTAGGGGATCCCCCAGCGTACTTC; cdr3_aa: CAWSVGDPPAYF
clone_size: -; d_call: -; v_call: TRBV6-5; j_call: TRBJ1-1; cdr3_nt: TGTGCCAGCAGTTACCTCTCGGGCACTGAAGCTTTCTTT; cdr3_aa: CASSYLSGTEAFF
clone_size: -; d_call: -; v_call: TRBV7-2; j_call: TRBJ2-1; cdr3_nt: TGTGCCAGCAGCTTAGCCGGGACATCGGCGGCTATTGAGCAGTTCTTC; cdr3_aa: CASSLAGTSAAIEQFF
clone_size: -; d_call: -; v_call: TRBV19; j_call: TRBJ2-1; cdr3_nt: TGTGCCAGCTCAGAAATCTTCGTCTACAATGAGCAGTTCTTC; cdr3_aa: CASSEIFVYNEQFF
clone_size: -; d_call: -; v_call: TRBV9; j_call: TRBJ1-1; cdr3_nt: TGTGCCAGCAGGGTGGGGGCCACGAACACTGAAGCTTTCTTT; cdr3_aa: CASRVGATNTEAFF
clone_size: -; d_call: -; v_call: TRBV18; j_call: TRBJ2-1; cdr3_nt: TGTGCCAGCTCACCGGAGACAGTACTTAATGAGCAGTTCTTC; cdr3_aa: CASSPETVLNEQFF
clone_size: -; d_call: -; v_call: TRBV5-6; j_call: TRBJ1-5; cdr3_nt: TGTGCCAGCAGCTTGGGCCCCGCGGGCATTCAGCCCCAGCATTTT; cdr3_aa: CASSLGPAGIQPQHF
clone_size: -; d_call: TRBD2; v_call: TRBV9; j_call: TRBJ2-1; cdr3_nt: TGTGCCAGCAGCGTAGGGTCTAGCGGGAGGAGGGGTGAGCAGTTCTTC; cdr3_aa: CASSVGSSGRRGEQFF
clone_size: -; d_call: TRBD2; v_call: TRBV6-5; j_call: TRBJ2-4; cdr3_nt: TGTGCCAGCAGGCCTCCTAGCGGAGCCAAAAACATTCAGTACTTC; cdr3_aa: CASRPPSGAKNIQYF
clone_size: -; d_call: TRBD1; v_call: TRBV7-2; j_call: TRBJ1-2; cdr3_nt: TGTGCCAGCAGCCCGGACAGGGGATTCGATGGCTACACCTTC; cdr3_aa: CASSPDRGFDGYTF
clone_size: -; d_call: -; v_call: TRBV7-6; j_call: TRBJ2-3; cdr3_nt: TGTGCCAGCAGCCTTTCAGGAGCGGGTGTAGATACGCAGTATTTT; cdr3_aa: CASSLSGAGVDTQYF
clone_size: -; d_call: -; v_call: TRBV2; j_call: TRBJ2-1; cdr3_nt: TGTGCCAGCAGAACCCCGGGACTCGCAAACAATGAGCAGTTCTTC; cdr3_aa: CASRTPGLANNEQFF
clone_size: -; d_call: TRBD2; v_call: TRBV2; j_call: TRBJ2-2; cdr3_nt: TGTGCCAGCAACCCCACTCTAGCGGCGAACACCGGGGAGCTGTTTTTT; cdr3_aa: CASNPTLAANTGELFF
clone_size: -; d_call: TRBD2; v_call: TRBV9; j_call: TRBJ2-7; cdr3_nt: TGTGCCAGCAGCGTAGGACTAGCGGGAGACTACGAGCAGTACTTC; cdr3_aa: CASSVGLAGDYEQYF
clone_size: -; d_call: -; v_call: TRBV11-2; j_call: TRBJ2-7; cdr3_nt: TGTGCCAGCAGCGCGACTGGCTACGAGCAGTACTTC; cdr3_aa: CASSATGYEQYF
clone_size: few; d_call: -; v_call: TRBV7-6; j_call: TRBJ1-1; cdr3_nt: TGTGCCAGCAGCTTAAATATAGAGACAGGCCCTCTGTCGAACACTGAAGCTTTCTTT; cdr3_aa: CASSLNIETGPLSNTEAFF
clone_size: -; d_call: -; v_call: TRBV21-1; j_call: TRBJ1-5; cdr3_nt: TGTGCCAGCAATCGGGGGGACCAGCCCCAGCATTTT; cdr3_aa: CASNRGDQPQHF
clone_size: -; d_call: TRBD1; v_call: TRBV28; j_call: TRBJ2-7; cdr3_nt: TGTGCCAGCAGTTTATATAGGGACAGCATACTTAAAACTGTGGAGCAGTACTTC; cdr3_aa: CASSLYRDSILKTVEQYF
clone_size: -; d_call: TRBD2; v_call: TRBV19; j_call: TRBJ2-1; cdr3_nt: TGTGCCAGTAGTATCTTTCAGAGCGGGAGCTCCTACAATGAGCAGTTCTTC; cdr3_aa: CASSIFQSGSSYNEQFF
clone_size: -; d_call: -; v_call: TRBV4-3; j_call: TRBJ1-5; cdr3_nt: TGCGCCAGCAGCCAAGATCGGAGGGGCGGACAGCCCCAGCATTTT; cdr3_aa: CASSQDRRGGQPQHF
clone_size: -; d_call: -; v_call: TRBV7-3; j_call: TRBJ2-1; cdr3_nt: TGTGCCAGCAGCTTAAGGGGCGGCTTATACAATGAGCAGTTCTTC; cdr3_aa: CASSLRGGLYNEQFF
clone_size: -; d_call: TRBD1; v_call: TRBV7-3; j_call: TRBJ1-2; cdr3_nt: TGTGCCAGCAGCTTAACGAGTCAGGGGGGCTATGGCTACACCTTC; cdr3_aa: CASSLTSQGGYGYTF
clone_size: -; d_call: -; v_call: TRBV5-1; j_call: TRBJ2-5; cdr3_nt: TGCGCCAGCAGCTTGGTTCGGGGATCTCAAGAGACCCAGTACTTC; cdr3_aa: CASSLVRGSQETQYF
clone_size: -; d_call: -; v_call: TRBV27; j_call: TRBJ2-6; cdr3_nt: TGTGCCAGCAGTTTACAGTTCTCTGGGGCCAACGTCCTGACTTTC; cdr3_aa: CASSLQFSGANVLTF
clone_size: few; d_call: -; v_call: TRBV27; j_call: TRBJ1-3; cdr3_nt: TGTGCCAGCAGTTCGTCGGATAGCAACACCATATATTTT; cdr3_aa: CASSSSDSNTIYF
clone_size: -; d_call: -; v_call: TRBV21-1; j_call: TRBJ2-7; cdr3_nt: TGTGCCAGCAGCCCCCGAGGAGCGGGCGTTTACGAGCAGTACTTC; cdr3_aa: CASSPRGAGVYEQYF
clone_size: few; d_call: -; v_call: TRBV11-2; j_call: TRBJ2-1; cdr3_nt: TGTGCCAGCAGCTTAGTGGGAGCCCCCCCCTACAATGAGCAGTTCTTC; cdr3_aa: CASSLVGAPPYNEQFF
clone_size: -; d_call: TRBD1; v_call: TRBV7-8; j_call: TRBJ2-1; cdr3_nt: TGTGCCAGCAGCTACCCCCGGACAGGAGGTAATGAGCAGTTCTTC; cdr3_aa: CASSYPRTGGNEQFF
clone_size: -; d_call: -; v_call: TRBV9; j_call: TRBJ2-1; cdr3_nt: TGTGCCAGCAGTGAGCAGGGAAACACTTACAATGAGCAGTTCTTC; cdr3_aa: CASSEQGNTYNEQFF
clone_size: -; d_call: TRBD2; v_call: TRBV11-3; j_call: TRBJ2-1; cdr3_nt: TGTGCCAGCAGTTTCGGGACTAGCGGTTACAATGAGCAGTTCTTC; cdr3_aa: CASSFGTSGYNEQFF
clone_size: -; d_call: TRBD2; v_call: TRBV5-1; j_call: TRBJ2-5; cdr3_nt: TGCGCCAGCAGCTTGGGGTTAGCGGGGACCCAAGAGACCCAGTACTTC; cdr3_aa: CASSLGLAGTQETQYF
clone_size: -; d_call: -; v_call: TRBV28; j_call: TRBJ2-1; cdr3_nt: TGTGCCATTATGGGGGCGGCCTGGCATGAGCAGTTCTTC; cdr3_aa: CAIMGAAWHEQFF
clone_size: -; d_call: -; v_call: TRBV11-1; j_call: TRBJ1-5; cdr3_nt: TGTGCCAGCAGCTTATCCCAGGCACAGCCCCAGCATTTT; cdr3_aa: CASSLSQAQPQHF
clone_size: -; d_call: TRBD2; v_call: TRBV20-1; j_call: TRBJ2-7; cdr3_nt: TGCAGTGCTAGTGAGGCTAGCGGCCCCTACGAGCAGTACTTC; cdr3_aa: CSASEASGPYEQYF
clone_size: -; d_call: -; v_call: TRBV15; j_call: TRBJ2-2; cdr3_nt: TGTGCCACCAGCAGAGATCGGGACACCGGGGAGCTGTTTTTT; cdr3_aa: CATSRDRDTGELFF
clone_size: once; d_call: -; v_call: TRBV6-5; j_call: TRBJ2-3; cdr3_nt: TGTGCCAGCCGTAGAGGCAGGGGTAGCACAGATACGCAGTATTTT; cdr3_aa: CASRRGRGSTDTQYF